The 3 T cell receptor beta chains below come from one sample, sequenced in a study of OX40 agonist ivuxolimab in advanced cancers. Measured with immunoSEQ multiplex PCR; TCRdb has only the in-frame clones, and not every one. The sample has 25,000 to 35,000 clones, about 88% seen once. The specimen was CD4+ or CD8+ T cells sorted from blood, collected in a trial of the OX40 agonist ivuxolimab. Every receptor here comes from an adult with an advanced solid tumor such as melanoma, head and neck, liver or kidney cancer.

The rearrangement links TRBV7-9 to TRBJ2-5; D gene uncertain. Germline V gene lookup returns CDR1 SEHNR and CDR2 FQNEAQ (reference sequence). There are 11 residues in the CDR3. Trimming took 4 bases from V and 2 from J, leaving 2 bases between them. CDR3 region: CASSWQETQYF. CDR3 nucleotides: TGTGCCAGCAGCTGGCAAGAGACCCAGTACTTC.

The gene calls are TRBV28 and TRBJ2-7, with 7 bases that match TRBD1. Trimming removed 4 bases from V and 2 bases from J; junction bases left unmatched: 5. The CDR3 is 14 residues long. CDR1 MDHEN and CDR2 SYDVKM come from the germline V gene. DNA of the CDR3: TGTGCCAGCAGTTCATCGGACAGGACCTACGAGCAGTACTTC. Protein sequence: CASSSSDRTYEQYF.

The chain employs TRBV11-2 and TRBJ1-2; D is perhaps TRBD1 (6 bases). Trimming removed 2 bases from V and 0 bases from J, with 16 bases in between. CDR3 size: 17 residues. Germline V gives CDR1 SGHAT, CDR2 FQNNGV. The CDR3 reads CASSLFLGQTPNYGYTF. The CDR3 DNA follows: TGTGCCAGCAGCTTATTCCTTGGACAGACCCCTAACTATGGCTACACCTTC.